The 5 T cell receptor beta chains listed next were all sequenced from one sample in a study of shared clonotypes between healthy human individuals. The table came from immunoSEQ multiplex PCR; TCRdb's copy has only in-frame clones and leaves some out. The sample contains 850,000 to 1,200,000 clones, around 74% of which appear only once. The specimen was memory CD4+ T cells sorted from blood. The subset: CD45RA-negative fraction. The receptors here all came from a man aged 18 to 35 in good health.

The chain recombines TRBV2 with TRBJ2-2; 8 bases agree with TRBD1. The CDR3 covers 14 residues. CDR1 SNHLY and CDR2 FYNNEI come from the germline V gene. V shed 5 bases and J 6 bases; nucleotides not matched to a gene: 5. The chain's CDR3 is CASSWTTGAGELFF. CDR3 nucleotides: TGTGCCAGCAGTTGGACGACAGGGGCCGGGGAGCTGTTTTTT.

The chain's CDR3 is CASSLGPLETQYF. CDR3 DNA: TGTGCCAGCAGCTTGGGTCCACTCGAGACCCAGTACTTC. The rearrangement uses TRBV5-4 and TRBJ2-5, with no clear D. The V end was cut by 0 bases, the J end by 5 bases, with 8 bases between. The CDR3 loop spans 13 amino acids. Germline assignment: CDR1 SGHNT and CDR2 YYREEE (reference sequence). Based on the CDR3 plus reference TRBV5-4 and TRBJ2-5, the full variable domain is ETGVTQSPTHLIKTRGQQVTLRCSSQSGHNTVSWYQQALGQGPQFIFQYYREEENGRGNFPPRFSGLQFPNYSSELNVNALELDDSALYLCASSLGPLETQYFGPGTRLLVL.

The chain has TRBV2 and TRBJ2-1; TRBD2 matches at 8 bases. J gave up 6 bases and V 3 bases, and 13 bases lay outside the gene matches. There are 17 residues in the CDR3. Germline V gene data show CDR1 as SNHLY and CDR2 as FYNNEI. The CDR3 reads CASSEGGLAGRANEQFF. In DNA form, the CDR3 reads TGTGCCAGCAGTGAGGGGGGTCTAGCGGGTCGGGCCAATGAGCAGTTCTTC.

This rearrangement joins TRBV6-1 to TRBJ1-6, with D perhaps matching TRBD1 (5 bases). Germline V CDR1 and CDR2: MNHNS, SASEGT. This CDR3 is built from 16 residues. Trimming cost V 2 bases and J 2 bases, with 10 bases left between them. CDR3 nucleotide sequence: TGTGCCAGCAGTGAACAGGGTTACCCCTATAATTCACCCCTCCACTTT. This encodes CASSEQGYPYNSPLHF.

This sequence joins TRBV6-5 and TRBJ2-3; D remains unclear. V lost 2 bases and J 2 bases, leaving 5 bases between the germline ends. The CDR3 contains 13 residues. Germline V CDR1 and CDR2: MNHEY, SVGAGI. CDR3 amino acids: CASSYQDTDTQYF. The DNA for the CDR3 is TGTGCCAGCAGTTACCAGGACACAGATACGCAGTATTTT.